Following are 4 T cell receptor beta chains from one sample sequenced in a study of blood T cell repertoires in COVID-19. The method was immunoSEQ multiplex PCR; TCRdb's version includes in-frame clones alone and lacks a portion of them. Of fewer than 250,000 clones listed, around four fifths are singletons. Sample: PBMCs or T cells enriched from blood (not recorded which). These receptors came from a middle-aged woman who had been exposed to COVID-19.

The chain links TRBV4-1 to TRBJ1-2; D may be TRBD1 (6 bases). Per the germline V gene, CDR1 is MGHRA and CDR2 is YSYEKL. The CDR3 is made up of 15 amino acids. Trimming left V 3 bases short and J 3 bases short, with 14 bases between. The CDR3 sequence: CASSQKGGNYYGYTF. The CDR3 DNA reads TGCGCCAGCAGCCAGAAAGGGGGTAACTACTATGGCTACACCTTC.

The V call is TRBV7-9, the J call TRBJ1-4; D is uncertain. Trimming took off 5 bases at V and 10 bases at J, with 29 bases between the two ends. CDR1 and CDR2 (germline): SEHNR, FQNEAQ (reference sequence). CDR3 length equals 18 residues. For the CDR3, the DNA is TGTGCCAGCAGCCCATCCTGGGAGGGTATCCCCGCTGGGGTAAAACTGTTTTTT. Protein sequence: CASSPSWEGIPAGVKLFF.

The V gene is TRBV18, the J gene TRBJ1-3, with TRBD1 matching over 11 bases. CDR3 length: 15 amino acids. Germline V gives CDR1 KGHSH, CDR2 LQKENI. V trimming: 6 bases; J trimming: 3 bases; junction bases outside the gene matches: 4. In DNA form, the CDR3 reads TGTGCCAGCTCGCGGACAGGGGGCAATGGAAACACCATATATTTT. Protein sequence: CASSRTGGNGNTIYF. The full variable domain, its missing parts supplied by reference TRBV18 and TRBJ1-3, is NAGVMQNPRHLVRRRGQEARLRCSPMKGHSHVYWYRQLPEEGLKFMVYLQKENIIDESGMPKERFSAEFPKEGPSILRIQQVVRGDSAAYFCASSRTGGNGNTIYFGEGSWLTVV.

This chain joins TRBV28 and TRBJ1-2; a weak D match, TRBD1 (6 bases). The germline V gene encodes CDR1 MDHEN and CDR2 SYDVKM. V lost 6 bases and J lost 7, with 21 bases in between. This CDR3 is 15 amino acids long. The CDR3 reads CASSSPPGQPLGYTF. The DNA for the CDR3 is TGTGCCAGCAGCTCCCCTCCGGGACAACCCCTTGGCTACACCTTC.